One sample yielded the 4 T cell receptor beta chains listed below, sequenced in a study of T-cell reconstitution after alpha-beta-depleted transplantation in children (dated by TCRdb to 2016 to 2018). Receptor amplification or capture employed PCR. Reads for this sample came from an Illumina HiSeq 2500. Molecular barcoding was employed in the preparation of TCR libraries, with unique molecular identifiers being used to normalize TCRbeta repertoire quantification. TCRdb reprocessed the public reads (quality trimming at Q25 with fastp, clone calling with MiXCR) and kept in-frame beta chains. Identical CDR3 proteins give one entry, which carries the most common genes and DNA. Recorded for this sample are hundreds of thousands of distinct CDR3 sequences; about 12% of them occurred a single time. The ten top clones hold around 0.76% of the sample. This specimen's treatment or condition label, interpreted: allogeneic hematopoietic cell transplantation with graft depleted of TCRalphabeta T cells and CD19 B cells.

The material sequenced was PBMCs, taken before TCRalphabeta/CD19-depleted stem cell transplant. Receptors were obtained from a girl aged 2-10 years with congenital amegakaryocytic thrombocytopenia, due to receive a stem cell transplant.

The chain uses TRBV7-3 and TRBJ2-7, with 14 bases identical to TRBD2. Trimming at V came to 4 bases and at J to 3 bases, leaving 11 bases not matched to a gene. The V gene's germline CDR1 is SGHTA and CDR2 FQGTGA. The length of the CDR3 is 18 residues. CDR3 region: CASSSQEGLAGANYEQYF. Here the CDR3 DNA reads TGTGCCAGCAGCTCCCAGGAGGGACTAGCGGGGGCAAACTACGAGCAGTACTTC.

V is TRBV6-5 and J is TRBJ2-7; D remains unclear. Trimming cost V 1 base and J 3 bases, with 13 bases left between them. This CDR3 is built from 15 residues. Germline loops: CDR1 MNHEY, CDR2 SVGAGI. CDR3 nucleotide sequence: TGTGCCAGCAGTTACTTCTCTGGCTCGGTCTACGAGCAGTACTTC. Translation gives CASSYFSGSVYEQYF.

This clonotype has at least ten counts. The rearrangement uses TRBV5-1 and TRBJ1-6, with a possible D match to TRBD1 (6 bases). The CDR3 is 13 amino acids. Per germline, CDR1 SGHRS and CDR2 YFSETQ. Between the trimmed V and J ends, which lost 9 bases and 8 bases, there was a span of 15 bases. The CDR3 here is CANPGGFYSPLHF. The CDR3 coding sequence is TGCGCCAACCCCGGGGGCTTCTATTCACCCCTCCACTTT.

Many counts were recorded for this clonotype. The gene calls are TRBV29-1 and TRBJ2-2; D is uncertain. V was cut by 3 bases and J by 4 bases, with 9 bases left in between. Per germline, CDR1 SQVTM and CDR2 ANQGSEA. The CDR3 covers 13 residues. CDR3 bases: TGCAGCGTTGACGGCCAGAGCACCGGGGAGCTGTTTTTT. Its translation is CSVDGQSTGELFF.